This T cell receptor beta chain came from a study of CD8 T cells in ankylosing spondylitis. Study observations and caveats: A TCR beta motif of fewer than ten highly homologous variants seemed to mark ankylosing spondylitis blood.

Comment on this clonotype: Its antigen is unidentified.

In germline, CDR1 is SGHTA, CDR2 FQGTGA. The CDR3 is made up of 15 amino acids. Trimming removed 1 base from V and 2 bases from J, with 9 bases in between. Quantitative barcoded 5'-RACE was used to prepare TCR beta libraries. TCRdb called the 5' RACE reads again in MiXCR, with one record for every CDR3 protein. Among roughly 700,000 distinct CDR3 sequences listed, under 20% were seen once. This chain joins TRBV7-3 and TRBJ2-1; D remains unclear. This sequence was found in a male donor with ankylosing spondylitis. The sequenced material came from blood, either unsorted or a sorted T cell fraction (not recorded which). CDR3 residues: CASSLKGFTYNEQFF. DNA for the CDR3: TGTGCCAGCAGCTTAAAAGGGTTTACCTACAATGAGCAGTTCTTC.